The clone carrying this TCR beta chain was seen only a few times. Its antigen is unidentified. This record comes from a study of beta chain features in type 1 diabetes. General observations from the study: There were fewer insertions and more deletions at the VDJ junctions of type 1 diabetes patients. Researchers reported that naive, central memory and Treg TCRB repertoires appeared more similar in patients than in healthy donors. Resolution of whether HLA type affects TCRB rearrangement was not achieved here. Patients with Type 1 diabetes showed moderately but significantly shorter TCRB CDR3s in all four CD4+ subsets.

The germline CDR1 and CDR2 sequences are SEHNR and FQNEAQ (reference sequence). V shed 7 bases and J shed 0 bases, with 3 bases lying between them. CDR3 length equals 11 residues. The sequenced template was cDNA made from the entire isolated RNA. Sequenced by immunoSEQ multiplex PCR; TCRdb stores in-frame clones only, minus some. Here the sample spans 350,000 to 400,000 clones, roughly an eighth being singletons. The source of this sequence is a woman aged 18-35 years with type 1 diabetes. What was sequenced was naive CD4+ T cells from blood. The chain links TRBV7-9 to TRBJ1-1; D gene ambiguous. CDR3 loop: CASTLNTEAFF. The CDR3 bases are TGTGCCAGCACATTGAACACTGAAGCTTTCTTT.